This T cell receptor (beta chain) is drawn from a study of metastatic and nonmetastatic thyroid tumors. Study-wide background: Both malignant and benign thyroid patients supplied peripheral blood and tumor or nodule tissue samples, across which the repertoires of these patients were then compared.

This clone was seen repeatedly, ten times or more. No patient had received any treatment before thyroid surgery. As originally analysed: In papillary thyroid cancer, a distant-metastasis classifier was built using CDR3 differences across clinicopathological groups. MiXCR re-clonotyped the PCR reads for TCRdb. These V and J calls are TCRdb output, not the study's own analysis. Here the sample spans approximately 31,000 clones, roughly a fifth being singletons. Germline CDR1 is SGHVS and CDR2 is FNYEAQ. After removal of 1 base from V and 7 bases from J, the junction contained 7 bases not matched to a gene. The CDR3 covers 15 residues.

The clonotype comes from a female donor with papillary thyroid cancer or a benign thyroid nodule (not recorded which). Some clones in this sample may be carry-over from other donors' samples. Material: blood. V gene TRBV7-6 combines with J gene TRBJ2-7; TRBD1 agrees at 10 bases. As DNA, the CDR3 is TGTGCCAGCAGCTTAGGGGGACAGGGGTCGGGGGAGCAGTACTTC. Translation gives CASSLGGQGSGEQYF.